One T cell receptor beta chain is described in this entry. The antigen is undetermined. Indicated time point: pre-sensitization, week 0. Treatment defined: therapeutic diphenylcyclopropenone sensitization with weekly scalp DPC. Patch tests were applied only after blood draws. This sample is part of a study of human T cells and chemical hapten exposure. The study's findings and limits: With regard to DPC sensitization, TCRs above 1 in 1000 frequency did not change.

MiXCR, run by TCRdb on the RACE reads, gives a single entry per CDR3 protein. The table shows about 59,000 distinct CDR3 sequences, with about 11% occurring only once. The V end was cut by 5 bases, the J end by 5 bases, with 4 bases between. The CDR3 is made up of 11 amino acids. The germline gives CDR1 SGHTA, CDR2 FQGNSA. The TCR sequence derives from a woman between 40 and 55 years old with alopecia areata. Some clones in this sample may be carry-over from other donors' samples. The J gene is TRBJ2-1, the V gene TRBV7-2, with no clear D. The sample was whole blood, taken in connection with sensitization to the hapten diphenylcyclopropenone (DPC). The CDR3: CASSDDNEQFF. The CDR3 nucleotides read TGTGCCAGCAGCGACGACAATGAGCAGTTCTTC.